The entry below describes one TCR beta chain. Its specificity is not known. One end of the junction is discordant with germline, which a read error may explain. It was with unique molecular identifiers that the TCRbeta library was prepared. TCRdb independently ran MiXCR on the PCR reads; one entry per CDR3 protein. The sample lists some 300,000 distinct CDR3 sequences, around 10% occurring once. This entry comes from a study of T-cell reconstitution after alpha-beta-depleted transplantation in children. Broader study findings: About two months after transplant, alpha-beta T cells reportedly came from several hundred expanded graft clones. Recipient T cells and thymic progenitors that survived were the source of the high TCRbeta diversity seen at day 60 in some patients. Newly produced T cells mostly accounted for T-cell counts and diversity one year post-transplant.

The germline CDR1 and CDR2 sequences are MNHEY and SMNVEV (reference sequence). The CDR3 runs to 18 residues. The clonotype originates from a boy under two years old with acute myeloid leukemia, due to receive a stem cell transplant. The sequencing used PBMCs, collected before TCRalphabeta/CD19-depleted stem cell transplant. This chain links TRBV27 with TRBJ2-1; 13 positions match TRBD2. CDR3 sequence reads: CTSSLIPRTSGSYNEQFF. For the CDR3, the DNA is TGCACCAGCAGTTTAATTCCCCGGACTAGCGGGAGTTACAATGAGCAGTTCTTC.